This T cell receptor beta chain comes out of a study of spatial heterogeneity in lung cancer. Study summary: Tumor regions showed TCR transcript counts that correlated strongly with a T cell module score from matched bulk RNA-seq.

Noted time point: sample taken at primary tumor resection. Study-level points and caveats: Mutation counts in tumors were tracked by counts of expanded intratumoral alpha and beta TCRs.

Each CDR3 protein is one row after TCRdb ran MiXCR on the 5' RACE reads. The table has about 1,400 distinct CDR3 sequences, roughly 6.4% seen once. By sample share, this clonotype is medium-sized (0.01 to 0.1%). Its antigen is unknown. The library was designed around alpha chains, so this beta chain is a stray read whose abundance carries little weight. This TCR was recovered from a female donor with early-stage non-small cell lung cancer. The sequences come from lung tumor tissue, collected at surgery.

CDR3 sequence reads: CASSDGGYSNQPQHF. The DNA of the CDR3 is TGTGCCAGCAGTGACGGAGGGTATAGCAATCAGCCCCAGCATTTT. The gene calls are TRBV2 and TRBJ1-5; no clear D. Germline V CDR1 and CDR2: SNHLY, FYNNEI. This CDR3 comprises 15 residues. The V end was cut by 3 bases, the J end by 0 bases, with 9 bases between.